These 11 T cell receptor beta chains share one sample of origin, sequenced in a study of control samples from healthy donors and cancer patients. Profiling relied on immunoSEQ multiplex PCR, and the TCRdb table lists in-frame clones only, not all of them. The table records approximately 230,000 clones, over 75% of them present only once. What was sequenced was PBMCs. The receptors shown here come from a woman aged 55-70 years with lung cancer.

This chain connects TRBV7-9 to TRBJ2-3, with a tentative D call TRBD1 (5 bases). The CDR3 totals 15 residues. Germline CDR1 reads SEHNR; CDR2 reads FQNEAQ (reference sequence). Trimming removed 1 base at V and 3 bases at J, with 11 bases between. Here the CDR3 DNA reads TGTGCCAGCAGCTTAGAGGGGTACAGGACAGATACGCAGTATTTT. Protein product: CASSLEGYRTDTQYF.

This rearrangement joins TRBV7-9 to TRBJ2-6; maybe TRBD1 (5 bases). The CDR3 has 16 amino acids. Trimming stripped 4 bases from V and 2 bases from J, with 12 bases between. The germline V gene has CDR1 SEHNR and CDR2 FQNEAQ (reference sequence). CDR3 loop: CASSSSRVAGANVLTF. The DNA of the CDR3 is TGTGCCAGCAGCTCGAGCAGGGTAGCTGGGGCCAACGTCCTGACTTTC. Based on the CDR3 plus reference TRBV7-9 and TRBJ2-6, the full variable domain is DTGVSQNPRHKITKRGQNVTFRCDPISEHNRLYWYRQTLGQGPEFLTYFQNEAQLEKSRLLSDRFSAERPKGSFSTLEIQRTEQGDSAMYLCASSSSRVAGANVLTFGAGSRLTVL.

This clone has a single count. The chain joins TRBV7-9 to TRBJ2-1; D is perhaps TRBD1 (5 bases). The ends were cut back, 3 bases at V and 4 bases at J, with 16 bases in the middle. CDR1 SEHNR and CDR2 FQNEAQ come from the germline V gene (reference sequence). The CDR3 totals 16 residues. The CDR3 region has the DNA TGTGCCAGCAGCTTCTCGACAGTGGGCCTTTACAATGAGCAGTTCTTC. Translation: CASSFSTVGLYNEQFF.

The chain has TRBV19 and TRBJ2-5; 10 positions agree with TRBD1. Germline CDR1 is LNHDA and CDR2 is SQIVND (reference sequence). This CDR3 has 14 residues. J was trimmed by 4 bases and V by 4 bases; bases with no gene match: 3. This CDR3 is CASSNRQGAETQYF. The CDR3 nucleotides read TGTGCCAGTAGTAACCGACAGGGGGCAGAGACCCAGTACTTC.

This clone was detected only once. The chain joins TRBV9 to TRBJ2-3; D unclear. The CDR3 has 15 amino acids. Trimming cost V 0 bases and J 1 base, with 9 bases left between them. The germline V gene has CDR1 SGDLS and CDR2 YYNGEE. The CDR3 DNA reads TGTGCCAGCAGCGTAGTTGCGGTGGGCACAGATACGCAGTATTTT. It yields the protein CASSVVAVGTDTQYF.

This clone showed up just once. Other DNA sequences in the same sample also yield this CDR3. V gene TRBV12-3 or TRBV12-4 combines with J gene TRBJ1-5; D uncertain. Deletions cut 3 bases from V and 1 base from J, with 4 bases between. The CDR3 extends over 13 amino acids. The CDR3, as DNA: TGTGCCAGCAGTTTGGGAAGCAATCAGCCCCAGCATTTT. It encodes CASSLGSNQPQHF.

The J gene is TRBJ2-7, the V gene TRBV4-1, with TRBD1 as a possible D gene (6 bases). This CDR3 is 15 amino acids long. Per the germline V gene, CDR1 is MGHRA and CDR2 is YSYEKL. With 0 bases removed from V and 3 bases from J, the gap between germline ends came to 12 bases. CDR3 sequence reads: CASSQDGEGGYEQYF. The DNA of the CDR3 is TGCGCCAGCAGCCAAGATGGGGAAGGGGGCTACGAGCAGTACTTC.

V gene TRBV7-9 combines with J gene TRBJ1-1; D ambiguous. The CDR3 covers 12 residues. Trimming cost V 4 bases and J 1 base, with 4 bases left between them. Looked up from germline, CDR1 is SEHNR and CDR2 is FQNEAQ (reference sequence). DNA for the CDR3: TGTGCCAGCAGCTCTCAGAACACTGAAGCTTTCTTT. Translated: CASSSQNTEAFF.

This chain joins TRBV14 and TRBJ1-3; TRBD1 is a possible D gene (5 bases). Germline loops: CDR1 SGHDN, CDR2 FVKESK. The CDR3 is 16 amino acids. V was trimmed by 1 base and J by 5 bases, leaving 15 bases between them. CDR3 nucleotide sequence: TGTGCCAGCAGCCAAGTTTCAGGGCCTGGGAGAAACACCATATATTTT. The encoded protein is CASSQVSGPGRNTIYF.

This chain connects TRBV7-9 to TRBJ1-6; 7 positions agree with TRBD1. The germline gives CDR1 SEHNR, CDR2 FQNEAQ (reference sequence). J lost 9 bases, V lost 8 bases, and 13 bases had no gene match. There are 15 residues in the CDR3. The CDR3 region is CASSPTGMLSSPLHF. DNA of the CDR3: TGTGCCAGCTCTCCGACAGGGATGCTGAGTTCACCCCTCCACTTT.

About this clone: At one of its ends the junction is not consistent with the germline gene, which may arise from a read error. CDR3 coding DNA: TGTGCCCGCAGCGTAGGTCAGGGGGGATTCCGCCAAGAGACCCAGTACTTC. Translated: CARSVGQGGFRQETQYF. The chain combines TRBV9 with TRBJ2-5, with a possible D match to TRBD1 (7 bases). The CDR3 runs 17 residues. The germline gives CDR1 SGDLS, CDR2 YYNGEE.